The entry below gives a single TCR beta chain sequence along with its context. The antigen remains unidentified. Assay used: immunoSEQ multiplex PCR; TCRdb lists only in-frame clones, some missing. The data contain some 140,000 clones, 93% of them singletons. These data belong to a study of T cell responses to AZD1222 COVID-19 vaccine. The study's findings and limits: Two AZD1222 administrations were followed by greater Spike-specific TCR breadth and depth. Only after the peak T cell response were repertoires sampled. Donors were largely white British and mainly female; clonal diversity was possibly underestimated. Vaccine-associated CD4 TCRs spanned spike, dominant at 160-218 and 743-854.

The V gene lost 2 bases and the J gene lost 6 bases, with 8 bases spanning the gap. The CDR3 is 13 amino acids. Germline assignment: CDR1 MNHEY and CDR2 SVGAGI. The starting material was peripheral blood, obtained on day 0 of AZD1222 vaccination. The chain couples TRBV6-5 to TRBJ1-5; D is unclear. The sequence was collected from an adult in good health. CDR3: CASSYVLGQPQHF. The CDR3 DNA sequence: TGTGCCAGCAGTTACGTCCTGGGTCAGCCCCAGCATTTT.